What follows are 25 T cell receptor beta chains derived from one specimen sequenced in a study of T cell changes during pregnancy in multiple sclerosis (dated by TCRdb to between 2018 and 2020). Libraries were constructed by the immunoSEQ multiplex PCR assay. This immuneACCESS table, as held by TCRdb, lists in-frame sequences with V and J called but not all clones. Of the missing ones, under half trace to an unresolved V gene in checked studies; the others have no known cause. For this sample the table gives around 78,000 clones, of which approximately 93% were detected only once. Approximately 2.5% of the sample comes from the top ten. The specimen comprised peripheral blood, sampled in the second trimester of pregnancy. These receptors came from a female donor with multiple sclerosis, enrolled in a pregnancy study.

The chain is built from TRBV11-2 and TRBJ1-1, with unresolved D. Germline CDR1 SGHAT, CDR2 FQNNGV. The CDR3 consists of 15 residues. Trimming took off 1 base at V and 1 base at J, with 10 bases between the two ends. The CDR3, as DNA: TGTGCCAGCAGCTTAGGCGAGAGCTGGAACACTGAAGCTTTCTTT. The encoded protein is CASSLGESWNTEAFF.

This clone has just one count. The chain couples TRBV9 to TRBJ2-1; 7 bases are a match to TRBD2. Germline V gene data show CDR1 as SGDLS and CDR2 as YYNGEE. Trimming removed 4 bases from V and 2 bases from J; junction bases left unmatched: 6. CDR3 size: 15 residues. CDR3 coding DNA: TGTGCCAGCAGCCAGAGCGGGGAGACCTACAATGAGCAGTTCTTC. This encodes CASSQSGETYNEQFF.

In its sample, this clone was seen once. This rearrangement joins TRBV19 to TRBJ1-4; 7 nucleotides agree with TRBD1. Germline CDR1 reads LNHDA; CDR2 reads SQIVND (reference sequence). The length of the CDR3 is 13 residues. After removal of 6 bases from V and 6 bases from J, the junction contained 4 bases not matched to a gene. CDR3 sequence: CASRRQGDEKLFF. The CDR3 nucleotides read TGTGCCAGTAGGCGGCAGGGGGATGAAAAACTGTTTTTT.

This sequence joins TRBV2 and TRBJ1-1, with 8 bases fitting TRBD1. V lost 6 bases to trimming and J lost 5 bases; unmatched junction nucleotides: 8. This CDR3 spans 14 amino acids. Germline V gives CDR1 SNHLY, CDR2 FYNNEI. This CDR3 reads CASSRRTGPTEAFF. The CDR3 DNA reads as TGTGCCAGCAGCAGACGGACAGGGCCAACTGAAGCTTTCTTT.

The gene calls are TRBV27 and TRBJ1-1; a weak D match, TRBD1 (5 bases). Germline V lookup: CDR1 MNHEY, CDR2 SMNVEV (reference sequence). CDR3 size: 14 residues. Trimming cost V 4 bases and J 3 bases, with 12 bases left between them. The CDR3 nucleotides read TGTGCCAGCAGTTCCAGGGCGGGACACACTGAAGCTTTCTTT. Its translation is CASSSRAGHTEAFF.

As DNA, the CDR3 is TGTGCCAGTAGTCTTCAGCCGGGATCAGGCTACGAGCAGTACTTC. It encodes CASSLQPGSGYEQYF. The J gene is TRBJ2-7, the V gene TRBV19; tentative D call: TRBD2 (5 bases). Germline CDR1 and CDR2: LNHDA and SQIVND (reference sequence). Trimming took off 5 bases at V and 3 bases at J, with 17 bases between the two ends. The CDR3 runs 15 residues. Complete variable domain (other parts from reference TRBV19 and TRBJ2-7): DGGITQSPKYLFRKEGQNVTLSCEQNLNHDAMYWYRQDPGQGLRLIYYSQIVNDFQKGDIAEGYSVSREKKESFPLTVTSAQKNPTAFYLCASSLQPGSGYEQYFGPGTRLTVT.

This sequence joins TRBV15 and TRBJ1-1; weak D call: TRBD1 (5 bases). CDR3 length: 14 amino acids. Per the germline V gene, CDR1 is LNHNV and CDR2 is YYDKDF (reference sequence). V lost 4 bases and J 8 bases, leaving 17 bases between the germline ends. The CDR3 is CATSTLGGSVEAFF. The CDR3 coding sequence is TGTGCCACCAGCACACTCGGGGGGTCTGTCGAAGCTTTCTTT.

This chain uses TRBV13 with TRBJ2-1, with D possibly being TRBD2 (8 bases). Looked up from germline, CDR1 is PRHDT and CDR2 is FYEKMQ (reference sequence). CDR3 length: 16 residues. The V and J ends lost 7 bases and 1 base respectively, with 17 bases between them. The CDR3 bases are TGTGCCAGCATCCAACGGGGGGGACAGTCCTACAATGAGCAGTTCTTC. Translation: CASIQRGGQSYNEQFF. Full variable domain (remainder filled in from reference TRBV13 and TRBJ2-1): AAGVIQSPRHLIKEKRETATLKCYPIPRHDTVYWYQQGPGQDPQFLISFYEKMQSDKGSIPDRFSAQQFSDYHSELNMSSLELGDSALYFCASIQRGGQSYNEQFFGPGTRLTVL.

This CDR3 is CASSLQEKLFF. DNA for the CDR3: TGTGCCAGCAGCTTACAGGAAAAACTGTTTTTT. The V gene is TRBV11-2, the J gene TRBJ1-4; no definite D call. In germline, CDR1 is SGHAT, CDR2 FQNNGV. The CDR3 sequence is 11 residues long. V lost 2 bases, J lost 8 bases, and 3 bases lay in between. Drawing the rest from reference TRBV11-2 and TRBJ1-4, the complete variable domain is EAGVAQSPRYKIIEKRQSVAFWCNPISGHATLYWYQQILGQGPKLLIQFQNNGVVDDSQLPKDRFSAERLKGVDSTLKIQPAKLEDSAVYLCASSLQEKLFFGSGTQLSVL.

The V call is TRBV28, the J call TRBJ1-1; D is ambiguous. The CDR3 extends over 13 amino acids. Trimming removed 8 bases from V and 1 base from J, with 11 bases in between. Germline V gives CDR1 MDHEN, CDR2 SYDVKM. As DNA, the CDR3 is TGTGCCAGCCGGTTAGAGCCGAACACTGAAGCTTTCTTT. Protein: CASRLEPNTEAFF.

V and J are TRBV5-4 and TRBJ1-1; 8 bases fit TRBD1. This CDR3 is 14 amino acids long. From germline, CDR1 is SGHNT and CDR2 YYREEE (reference sequence). Germline trimming cut 3 bases from V and 8 bases from J; bases unmatched to any gene: 9. In nucleotides, the CDR3 is TGTGCCAGCAGCTCTGGACAGGGCGCGACAGAAGCTTTCTTT. Its translation is CASSSGQGATEAFF. Looking up the rest from reference TRBV5-4 and TRBJ1-1 gives the full variable domain: ETGVTQSPTHLIKTRGQQVTLRCSSQSGHNTVSWYQQALGQGPQFIFQYYREEENGRGNFPPRFSGLQFPNYSSELNVNALELDDSALYLCASSSGQGATEAFFGQGTRLTVV.

The chain employs TRBV5-6 and TRBJ2-3; D is perhaps TRBD2 (5 bases). The CDR3 is made up of 14 amino acids. Germline V lookup: CDR1 SGHDT, CDR2 YYEEEE. V gave up 1 base and J gave up 6 bases, with 12 bases separating them. The CDR3 is CASSLIFSEDTQYF. For the CDR3, the DNA is TGTGCCAGCAGCTTGATATTTAGCGAGGATACGCAGTATTTT.

This chain joins TRBV5-6 and TRBJ2-2; tentative D call: TRBD2 (6 bases). Germline CDR1 is SGHDT and CDR2 is YYEEEE. CDR3 length: 13 amino acids. V was pared by 2 bases and J by 8 bases, with 10 bases between. The DNA for the CDR3 is TGTGCCAGCAGCTTAGGAGGGGCGGGGGAGCTGTTTTTT. This sequence encodes CASSLGGAGELFF.

This clone was detected only once. V and J are TRBV13 and TRBJ1-2; tentatively, D is TRBD1 (6 bases). Germline V gene lookup returns CDR1 PRHDT and CDR2 FYEKMQ (reference sequence). This CDR3 is 13 amino acids long. V lost 5 bases and J 8 bases, leaving 15 bases between the germline ends. The DNA of the CDR3 is TGTGCCAGCAGCCAACGGGGGGCCTACGGCTACACCTTC. Its translation is CASSQRGAYGYTF.

V gene TRBV11-2 combines with J gene TRBJ1-1; possible D gene TRBD1, 5 bases. Trimming stripped 4 bases from V and 4 bases from J, with 16 bases between. This CDR3 region has 15 residues. Germline-derived CDR1 and CDR2 are SGHAT and FQNNGV. CDR3 sequence: CASSSEGRGSTEAFF. The CDR3 nucleotides read TGTGCCAGCAGCTCAGAGGGGCGGGGAAGCACTGAAGCTTTCTTT.

The chain couples TRBV5-5 to TRBJ1-1; D remains ambiguous. This CDR3 is built from 14 residues. In germline, CDR1 is SGHKS, CDR2 YYEKEE (reference sequence). Trimming took off 0 bases at V and 1 base at J, with 7 bases between the two ends. CDR3 in DNA: TGTGCCAGCAGCTTGGCGAGCCCGAACACTGAAGCTTTCTTT. It is translated as CASSLASPNTEAFF.

V and J are TRBV15 and TRBJ1-6; D might be TRBD1 (6 bases). The CDR3 consists of 14 residues. With 1 base removed from V and 10 bases from J, the gap between germline ends came to 11 bases. Germline V gives CDR1 LNHNV, CDR2 YYDKDF (reference sequence). The CDR3 protein is CATSRVTGRSPLHF. CDR3 in DNA: TGTGCCACCAGCAGAGTAACAGGGCGGTCACCCCTCCACTTT.

The chain links TRBV7-3 to TRBJ2-1, with 7 bases matching TRBD1. This CDR3 has 13 amino acids. Looked up from germline, CDR1 is SGHTA and CDR2 is FQGTGA. V lost 2 bases, J lost 5 bases, and 0 bases stayed unmatched. CDR3 coding DNA: TGTGCCAGCAGCTTAGGGACAGACAATGAGCAGTTCTTC. Translation gives CASSLGTDNEQFF.

The chain has TRBV10-2 and TRBJ2-1; 11 bases match TRBD2. V gave up 6 bases and J gave up 4 bases; unmatched junction bases: 2. This CDR3 is 14 amino acids long. Germline V CDR1 and CDR2: WSHSY, SAAADI. CDR3 sequence: CASRIAGGYNEQFF. CDR3 in DNA: TGCGCCAGCAGAATAGCGGGGGGGTACAATGAGCAGTTCTTC.

The gene calls are TRBV10-3 and TRBJ1-4; D is perhaps TRBD1 (5 bases). This CDR3 spans 15 amino acids. Germline V gene sequence: CDR1 ENHRY, CDR2 SYGVKD. Trimming shortened V by 1 base and J by 4 bases, and 10 bases separated the two germline ends. The CDR3 DNA reads as TGTGCCATCAGTGAGTGGAGCCAGGGTAATGAAAAACTGTTTTTT. The encoded protein is CAISEWSQGNEKLFF.

The J gene is TRBJ1-2, the V gene TRBV11-2; D unclear. The length of the CDR3 is 10 residues. Germline-derived CDR1 and CDR2 are SGHAT and FQNNGV. V lost 3 bases and J lost 8, with 4 bases in between. The CDR3 protein is CASSFGGYTF. In DNA, the CDR3 is TGTGCCAGCAGCTTTGGCGGCTACACCTTC.

The chain joins TRBV6-1 to TRBJ1-4, with D perhaps TRBD1 (5 bases). Trimming shortened V by 7 bases and J by 11 bases, and 14 bases separated the two germline ends. Per germline, CDR1 MNHNS and CDR2 SASEGT. The CDR3 is 12 amino acids. CDR3 sequence (DNA): TGTGCCAGCATGGATGGGGGAGGGAAACTGTTTTTT. This encodes CASMDGGGKLFF.

The J gene is TRBJ1-4, the V gene TRBV5-6, with D maybe TRBD1 (5 bases). The length of the CDR3 is 14 residues. Trimming left V 2 bases short and J 7 bases short, with 12 bases between. Germline CDR1 SGHDT, CDR2 YYEEEE. DNA of the CDR3: TGTGCCAGCAGCTTTGGAGACAGCCTTGAAAAACTGTTTTTT. This sequence encodes CASSFGDSLEKLFF.

The J gene is TRBJ1-6, the V gene TRBV5-1; maybe TRBD1 (6 bases). V lost 4 bases, J lost 0 bases, and 8 bases lay in between. The germline V gene has CDR1 SGHRS and CDR2 YFSETQ. The CDR3 sequence is 15 residues long. CDR3 bases: TGCGCCAGCAGCCCGGACAGCTCCTATAATTCACCCCTCCACTTT. It encodes CASSPDSSYNSPLHF.

V and J are TRBV30 and TRBJ1-1, with TRBD1 as a possible D gene (5 bases). Germline V gene lookup returns CDR1 GTSNPN and CDR2 SVGIG (reference sequence). V was trimmed by 1 base and J by 0 bases, leaving 6 bases between them. The CDR3 runs 13 residues. The CDR3 protein is CAWSAGMNTEAFF. The CDR3 DNA reads TGTGCCTGGAGTGCAGGGATGAACACTGAAGCTTTCTTT.